The 24 T cell receptor beta chains reported below all come from one sample, sequenced in a study of PD-L1 blockade in urothelial cancer. Assay used: immunoSEQ multiplex PCR; TCRdb lists only in-frame clones, some missing. The sample records some 50,000 clones, around 90% being singletons. Time point specified: pretreatment peripheral blood. Sequenced here: PBMCs, sampled around atezolizumab (anti-PD-L1) treatment. All receptors come from a woman in her sixties with urothelial cancer.

J is TRBJ1-4 and V is TRBV5-1; D is unresolved. The CDR3 runs to 15 residues. Germline loops: CDR1 SGHRS, CDR2 YFSETQ. With 1 base removed from V and 5 bases from J, the gap between germline ends came to 12 bases. Here the CDR3 reads CASSLSERFNEKLFF. CDR3 sequence (DNA): TGCGCCAGCAGCTTGTCTGAACGGTTCAATGAAAAACTGTTTTTT.

This chain connects TRBV7-6 to TRBJ2-1, with 7 positions matching TRBD2. Germline-derived CDR1 and CDR2 are SGHVS and FNYEAQ. The V and J ends lost 5 bases and 12 bases, in that order; junction bases with no gene match: 10. The CDR3 loop spans 13 amino acids. The CDR3 DNA follows: TGTGCCAGCAGCCTGGACATAGCGGGTAGGCAGTTCTTC. Translated: CASSLDIAGRQFF.

The chain uses TRBV6-6 and TRBJ1-2; weak D call: TRBD1 (5 bases). Germline V lookup: CDR1 MNHNY, CDR2 SVGAGI (reference sequence). The CDR3 consists of 16 residues. V dropped 0 bases and J dropped 4 bases, with 15 bases sitting between them. This CDR3 reads CASSYSGRGSFYGYTF. The CDR3 bases are TGTGCCAGCAGTTACTCCGGGAGGGGCTCATTCTATGGCTACACCTTC.

This chain uses TRBV7-8 with TRBJ1-2; D possibly corresponds to TRBD1 (6 bases). The CDR3 is 13 amino acids. Germline CDR1 and CDR2: SGHVS and FQNEAQ. Trimming pared 5 bases from V and 8 bases from J, leaving 15 bases between. In DNA form, the CDR3 reads TGTGCCAGCAGCCCCCGACAGGCGCAGGGCTACACCTTC. As protein: CASSPRQAQGYTF.

The rearrangement links TRBV7-2 to TRBJ2-2; D might be TRBD1 (7 bases). With 4 bases removed from V and 6 bases from J, the gap between germline ends came to 18 bases. The CDR3 totals 16 residues. Germline lookup yields CDR1 SGHTA and CDR2 FQGNSA. The CDR3 nucleotides read TGTGCCAGCAGCTCCAGGGGGGTGACTACGGCCGGGGAGCTGTTTTTT. Translation gives CASSSRGVTTAGELFF.

This chain links TRBV23-1 with TRBJ2-5; 8 nucleotides line up with TRBD1. TRBV23-1 is an ORF, with its function uncertain. V was pared by 2 bases and J by 4 bases, with 12 bases of the junction left unmatched. The CDR3 has 17 amino acids. CDR3: CASSQNGETGAGETQYF. Written as DNA, the CDR3 is TGCGCCAGCAGTCAAAATGGAGAGACAGGGGCTGGAGAGACCCAGTACTTC.

J is TRBJ1-2 and V is TRBV21-1; whether TRBD1, the table's D call, matches the DNA was not checked. TRBV21-1 is a known pseudogene. The CDR3 has 14 residues. The CDR3 sequence is CAILGQSLNYGYTF. Written as DNA, the CDR3 is TGTGCCATCCTCGGACAGTCCCTCAACTATGGCTACACCTTC.

V is TRBV11-2 and J is TRBJ2-1, with D perhaps matching TRBD2 (5 bases). The CDR3 is 17 amino acids. V lost 2 bases, J lost 3 bases, and 17 bases lay in between. In germline, CDR1 is SGHAT, CDR2 FQNNGV. The CDR3 region has the DNA TGTGCCAGCAGCTTATCGGGTTCGAGGGTAGGCTACAATGAGCAGTTCTTC. As protein: CASSLSGSRVGYNEQFF.

The chain combines TRBV6-4 with TRBJ2-1; 13 bases are a match to TRBD2. This CDR3 has 16 residues. V shed 6 bases and J 9 bases; nucleotides not matched to a gene: 11. Germline V gene lookup returns CDR1 MRHNA and CDR2 SNTAGT. CDR3 protein: CASRVLAGGNLGEQFF. The CDR3 bases are TGTGCCAGCAGGGTACTAGCGGGAGGGAATCTGGGTGAGCAGTTCTTC.

The rearrangement links TRBV9 to TRBJ2-1; D ambiguous. CDR1 is SGDLS, CDR2 YYNGEE, per germline. The CDR3 contains 14 residues. V was clipped by 0 bases and J by 4 bases, with 8 bases between them. The CDR3 DNA reads TGTGCCAGCAGCGTAGGAAGACTGTACAATGAGCAGTTCTTC. This sequence encodes CASSVGRLYNEQFF.

The rearrangement joins TRBV29-1 to TRBJ2-5; tentatively, D is TRBD2 (5 bases). The CDR3 runs 14 residues. Germline V CDR1 and CDR2: SQVTM, ANQGSEA. V dropped 3 bases and J dropped 4 bases, with 15 bases sitting between them. CDR3: CSVEPRVGSETQYF. The CDR3 nucleotides read TGCAGCGTTGAGCCGAGGGTTGGGTCAGAGACCCAGTACTTC.

This chain links TRBV4-3 with TRBJ2-2; 8 positions match TRBD2. This CDR3 contains 16 residues. V lost 2 bases to trimming and J lost 4 bases; unmatched junction nucleotides: 6. Germline V gives CDR1 LGHNA, CDR2 YSLEER. Here the CDR3 reads CASSQSGGGVTGELFF. The CDR3 DNA reads TGCGCCAGCAGCCAATCCGGGGGGGGTGTCACCGGGGAGCTGTTTTTT.

The chain recombines TRBV19 with TRBJ1-5, with 9 nucleotides matching TRBD1. V dropped 9 bases and J dropped 7; count of bases not matched to a gene: 7. The CDR3 contains 13 residues. The germline CDR1 and CDR2 sequences are LNHDA and SQIVND (reference sequence). CDR3 residues: CASTGGAGQPQHF. The CDR3 DNA is TGTGCCAGCACAGGGGGCGCAGGCCAGCCCCAGCATTTT.

The V call is TRBV9, the J call TRBJ1-3; 8 positions agree with TRBD1. Losses at the gene ends were 4 bases for V and 2 bases for J; bases not matched to a gene: 5. The CDR3 has 15 residues. CDR1 and CDR2 from the germline V gene are SGDLS and YYNGEE. The CDR3 region is CASSPDRGAGNTIYF. The CDR3 DNA reads as TGTGCCAGCAGCCCCGACAGGGGCGCTGGAAACACCATATATTTT.

The chain recombines TRBV28 with TRBJ2-5, with TRBD2 matching over 7 bases. The CDR3 extends over 13 amino acids. Germline V CDR1 and CDR2: MDHEN, SYDVKM. The CDR3 bases are TGTGCTATAGCGGGCAGCGTCCAAGAGACCCAGTACTTC. Amino acid sequence: CAIAGSVQETQYF.

This chain joins TRBV19 and TRBJ2-5; D is possibly TRBD1 (6 bases). CDR1 is LNHDA and CDR2 is SQIVND in the germline V gene (reference sequence). Trimming removed 8 bases from V and 2 bases from J, with 12 bases in between. The CDR3 spans 13 residues. The CDR3 DNA reads as TGTGCCAGTGGAAGGACAGAACAAGAGACCCAGTACTTC. It is translated as CASGRTEQETQYF.

The chain recombines TRBV15 with TRBJ2-5, with TRBD2 as a possible D gene (5 bases). Per germline, CDR1 LNHNV and CDR2 YYDKDF (reference sequence). This CDR3 region has 16 residues. With 5 bases removed from V and 4 bases from J, the gap between germline ends came to 20 bases. The CDR3 DNA is TGTGCCACCAGCGGCATAAAGGAGGCGTTCCGAGAGACCCAGTACTTC. Translation gives CATSGIKEAFRETQYF.

J is TRBJ1-4 and V is TRBV25-1, with D possibly being TRBD1 (6 bases). This CDR3 is 13 amino acids long. Germline CDR1 is MGHDK and CDR2 is SYGVNS. Trimming pared 0 bases from V and 10 bases from J, leaving 9 bases between. DNA for the CDR3: TGTGCCAGCAGTGAATATGTAGGGGGAAAACTGTTTTTT. Amino acid sequence: CASSEYVGGKLFF. The whole variable domain, filled in from reference TRBV25-1 and TRBJ1-4, reads EADIYQTPRYLVIGTGKKITLECSQTMGHDKMYWYQQDPGMELHLIHYSYGVNSTEKGDLSSESTVSRIRTEHFPLTLESARPSHTSQYLCASSEYVGGKLFFGSGTQLSVL.

This clone was observed a single time. The chain joins TRBV5-1 to TRBJ2-3; perhaps TRBD1 as D (5 bases). V was shortened by 0 bases and J by 1 base, with 9 bases between the two germline ends. Germline V gene sequence: CDR1 SGHRS, CDR2 YFSETQ. The CDR3 has 15 residues. CDR3 in amino acids: CASSLGGTGTDTQYF. The DNA of the CDR3 is TGCGCCAGCAGCTTGGGGGGCACTGGCACAGATACGCAGTATTTT.

The chain employs TRBV7-2 and TRBJ2-5, with no clear D. Between the trimmed V and J ends, which lost 0 bases and 5 bases, there was a span of 10 bases. CDR3 length: 14 amino acids. Germline CDR1 and CDR2: SGHTA and FQGNSA. The CDR3 bases are TGTGCCAGCAGCTTAGCGCGCCGGTTGGAGACCCAGTACTTC. Translated, it gives CASSLARRLETQYF.

This clone has only one observation. The gene calls are TRBV2 and TRBJ2-1; 11 bases are shared with TRBD2. Trimming took 3 bases from V and 9 from J; bases not matched to a gene: 7. The germline gives CDR1 SNHLY, CDR2 FYNNEI. The CDR3 spans 15 residues. The CDR3 DNA sequence: TGTGCCAGCAGTGATACCGGGACTAGCGGTGTTGAGCAGTTCTTC. Translated: CASSDTGTSGVEQFF.

The chain combines TRBV9 with TRBJ1-1; tentative D call: TRBD1 (6 bases). The CDR3 loop spans 12 amino acids. V was cut by 0 bases and J by 10 bases, with 10 bases left in between. Germline V gene sequence: CDR1 SGDLS, CDR2 YYNGEE. The chain's CDR3 is CASSVVGGRAFF. The CDR3 DNA is TGTGCCAGCAGCGTAGTAGGGGGAAGAGCTTTCTTT.

This clone was recorded a few times. The J gene is TRBJ1-4, the V gene TRBV18; TRBD1 aligns across 7 bases. Looked up from germline, CDR1 is KGHSH and CDR2 is LQKENI. Unmatched junction bases numbered 7, after V lost 2 bases and J lost 7 bases. CDR3 length equals 15 residues. The DNA for the CDR3 is TGTGCCAGCTCACCAGAGACAGGGAGTCCTGAAAAACTGTTTTTT. It yields the protein CASSPETGSPEKLFF.

CDR3 loop: CASSEYVFRSVPSSYEQYF. DNA for the CDR3: TGCGCCAGCAGTGAATACGTCTTTAGATCGGTCCCGTCCTCCTACGAGCAGTACTTC. This chain uses TRBV10-1 with TRBJ2-7; D unresolved. Per germline, CDR1 WNHNN and CDR2 SYGVQD (reference sequence). The V end was cut by 3 bases, the J end by 0 bases, with 24 bases between. This CDR3 has 19 amino acids.